This is a list of T cell receptor beta chains from one sample in a study of CD8+ T cells in alopecia areata. Repertoires were generated with immunoSEQ multiplex PCR, while TCRdb's copy carries only in-frame clones and drops some. The table lists over 95,000 clones, 41% of them singletons. Input material: CD4+ T cells sorted from blood. Receptors were obtained from a human donor with alopecia areata. Both conserved end residues are part of each CDR3. D genes are given only for firm matches. Some rows have no size entry. The others give once, few or many, or a class for an expanded clone.

clone_size d_call j_call v_call cdr3_nt cdr3_aa
few . TRBJ2-3 TRBV7-9 TGTGCCAGCAGCTTCGGGAAAAGCACAGATACGCAGTATTTT CASSFGKSTDTQYF
. TRBD2 TRBJ2-1 TRBV29-1 TGCAGCGCCTCCGGGACTATGGTTGAGCAGTTCTTC CSASGTMVEQFF
. TRBD2 TRBJ2-7 TRBV4-2 TGTGCCAGCAGCCAAGAGAAGCGGGAGGGTTTCTACGAGCAGTACTTC CASSQEKREGFYEQYF
few TRBD2 TRBJ2-1 TRBV7-2 TGTGCCAGCAGCCGGACTAGCGGGGTGAATGAGCAGTTCTTC CASSRTSGVNEQFF
. . TRBJ2-7 TRBV25-1 TGTGCCAGCAGTGAACCCGGAGACTACGAGCAGTACTTC CASSEPGDYEQYF
few . TRBJ1-2 TRBV28 TGTGCCAGCAGTTTAGAAGTACCACAAAATCACTATGGCTACACCTTC CASSLEVPQNHYGYTF
few . TRBJ2-2 TRBV29-1 TGCAGCGTTTCTGACTATCCGAACACCGGGGAGCTGTTTTTT CSVSDYPNTGELFF
. . TRBJ2-5 TRBV5-1 TGCGCCAGCAGCTTGGGGGGTCGGGAGACCCAGTACTTC CASSLGGRETQYF
. . TRBJ1-5 TRBV2 TGTGCCAGCAGGGAGGGGAATCAGCCCCAGCATTTT CASREGNQPQHF
. . TRBJ1-5 TRBV2 TGTGCCAGCAGTGAAAGGGAGACGTCCTATCAGCCCCAGCATTTT CASSERETSYQPQHF
few TRBD2 TRBJ2-1 TRBV30 TGTGCCTCCCAGAGGGGACGGCTAGCGGGAACCTACAATGAGCAGTTCTTC CASQRGRLAGTYNEQFF
few . TRBJ1-5 TRBV30 TGTGCCTGGGGCCAAAGGGTGACAGGCAATCAGCCCCAGCATTTT CAWGQRVTGNQPQHF
. TRBD1 TRBJ2-7 TRBV7-2 TGTGCCAGCAGCGTACAGGGGTACGAGCAGTACTTC CASSVQGYEQYF
. . TRBJ2-7 TRBV29-1 TGCAGCGTTGAACAGGGAAGCTCCTACGAGCAGTACTTC CSVEQGSSYEQYF
. TRBD1 TRBJ2-7 TRBV7-9 TGTGCCAGCAGCTCAGGACAGGGGCTCTTCAGCTCCTACGAGCAGTACTTC CASSSGQGLFSSYEQYF
few TRBD1 TRBJ1-2 TRBV4-3 TGCGCCAGCAGCCAAGAAGGCTTCGGACAGGGCATGCCCTATGGCTACACCTTC CASSQEGFGQGMPYGYTF
. . TRBJ2-3 TRBV29-1 TGCAGCGTTGATAGTGGCCCAAACACAGATACGCAGTATTTT CSVDSGPNTDTQYF
. . TRBJ1-5 TRBV7-2 TGTGCCAGCACCTCGGCAGGGGGCAATCAGCCCCAGCATTTT CASTSAGGNQPQHF
. . TRBJ2-3 TRBV5-1 TGCGCCAGCAGCCCCCGGCAGGGGTACACAGATACGCAGTATTTT CASSPRQGYTDTQYF
few TRBD1 TRBJ2-5 TRBV28 TGTGCCAGCAAGCCCGCGCGGGGGACAGGGACGCTCCAAGAGACCCAGTACTTC CASKPARGTGTLQETQYF
. . TRBJ1-2 TRBV27 TGTGCCAGCAGTTTGGAGAGAAACTATGGCTACACCTTC CASSLERNYGYTF
few TRBD1 TRBJ1-1 TRBV30 TGTGCCTGGAGCCGAGTGGACAGGGGCATCACTGAAGCTTTCTTT CAWSRVDRGITEAFF
. . TRBJ2-2 TRBV7-2 TGTGCCAGCAGGGCTACCGGGGAGCTGTTTTTT CASRATGELFF
. . TRBJ2-5 TRBV2 TGTGCCAGCAGTGAACAGGGGGAGACCCAGTACTTC CASSEQGETQYF
few TRBD1 TRBJ2-3 TRBV2 TGTGCCAGCAGTGACCGACCCGGGACAGGGACGCAGTATTTT CASSDRPGTGTQYF
few TRBD2 TRBJ2-1 TRBV7-9 TGTGCCAGCAGCCTAGCGGGAGGACGGGAGCAGTTCTTC CASSLAGGREQFF
. . TRBJ2-6 TRBV28 TGTGCCAGCAGTCCCTCGATTGGCCCCTGGTCTTCTGGGGCCAACGTCCTGACTTTC CASSPSIGPWSSGANVLTF